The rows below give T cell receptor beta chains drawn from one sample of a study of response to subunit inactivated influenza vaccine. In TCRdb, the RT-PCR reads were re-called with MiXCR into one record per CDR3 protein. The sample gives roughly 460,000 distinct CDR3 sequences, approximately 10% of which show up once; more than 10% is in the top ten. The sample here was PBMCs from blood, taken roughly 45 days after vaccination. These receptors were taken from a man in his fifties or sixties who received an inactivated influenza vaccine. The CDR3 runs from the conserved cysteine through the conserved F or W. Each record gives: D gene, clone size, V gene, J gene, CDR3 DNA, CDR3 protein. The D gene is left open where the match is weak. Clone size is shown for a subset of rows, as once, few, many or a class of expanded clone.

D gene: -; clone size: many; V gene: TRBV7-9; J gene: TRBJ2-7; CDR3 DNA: TGTGCCAGCAGCTTAAGTCGGGGGTCCTACGAGCAGTACTTC; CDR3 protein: CASSLSRGSYEQYF
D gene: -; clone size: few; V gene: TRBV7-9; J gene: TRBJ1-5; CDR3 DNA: TGTGCCAGCAGCCCAGGAGACAATCAGCCCCAGCATTTT; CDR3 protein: CASSPGDNQPQHF
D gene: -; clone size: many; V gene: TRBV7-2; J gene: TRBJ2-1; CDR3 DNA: TGTGCCAGCAGCTTAGCAGCGATGGAGTACAATGAGCAGTTCTTC; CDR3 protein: CASSLAAMEYNEQFF
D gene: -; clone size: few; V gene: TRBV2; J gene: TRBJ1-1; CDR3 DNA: TGTGCCAGCAGTGAAGTAAGGGCTTACGAAGCTTTCTTT; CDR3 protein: CASSEVRAYEAFF
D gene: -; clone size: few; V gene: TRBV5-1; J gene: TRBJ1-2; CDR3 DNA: TGCGCCAGCAGCTTGGGGGGCCGCGGAGCTAACTATGGCTACACCTTC; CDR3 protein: CASSLGGRGANYGYTF
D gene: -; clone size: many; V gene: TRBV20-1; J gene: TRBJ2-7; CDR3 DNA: TGCAGTGCGAAGAGGGCAGGGACCTACGAGCAGTACTTC; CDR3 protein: CSAKRAGTYEQYF
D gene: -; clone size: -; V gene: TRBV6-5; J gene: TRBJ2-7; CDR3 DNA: TGTGCCAGCAGTTACTTCAACATCCCATACGAGCAGTACTTC; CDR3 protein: CASSYFNIPYEQYF
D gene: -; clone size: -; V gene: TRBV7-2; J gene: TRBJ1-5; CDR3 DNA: TGTGCCAGCAGCCAGACCCGACAGGTCGATTCACGGCCCCAGCATTTT; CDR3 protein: CASSQTRQVDSRPQHF
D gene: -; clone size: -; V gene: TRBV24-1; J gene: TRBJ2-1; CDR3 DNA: TGTGCCACCAGTGCCCTCGGGTCTCAGGGTGAGCAGTTCTTC; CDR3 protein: CATSALGSQGEQFF
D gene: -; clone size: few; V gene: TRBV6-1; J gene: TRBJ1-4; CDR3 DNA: TGTGCCACCGCAGAGTACCTAAATGAAAAACTGTTTTTT; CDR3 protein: CATAEYLNEKLFF
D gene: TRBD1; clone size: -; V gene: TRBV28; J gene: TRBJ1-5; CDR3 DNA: TGTGCCAGCAGTTTAGGGGGACAGGGGGCGCGTCAGCCCCAGCATTTT; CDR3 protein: CASSLGGQGARQPQHF
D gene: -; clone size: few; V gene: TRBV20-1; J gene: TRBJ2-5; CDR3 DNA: TGCAGTGCTACCCCCGGGGACGAGACCCAGTACTTC; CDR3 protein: CSATPGDETQYF
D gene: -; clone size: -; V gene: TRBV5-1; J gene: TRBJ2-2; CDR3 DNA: TGCGCCAGCAGCCAGGTCATGGACACCGGGGAGCTGTTTTTT; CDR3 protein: CASSQVMDTGELFF
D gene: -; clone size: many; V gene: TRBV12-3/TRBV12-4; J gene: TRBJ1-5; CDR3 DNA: TGTGCCAGCAGCCCGCCGGATCAGCCCCAGCATTTT; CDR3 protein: CASSPPDQPQHF
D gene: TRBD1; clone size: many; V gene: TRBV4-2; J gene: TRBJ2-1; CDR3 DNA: TGTGCCAGCAGCCAAAACAGGGGTACCTACAATGAGCAGTTCTTC; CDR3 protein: CASSQNRGTYNEQFF
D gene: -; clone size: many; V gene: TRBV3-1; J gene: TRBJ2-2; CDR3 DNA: TGTGCCAGCATGCGAGGTACCGGGGAGCTGTTTTTT; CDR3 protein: CASMRGTGELFF
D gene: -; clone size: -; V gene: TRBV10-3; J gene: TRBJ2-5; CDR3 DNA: TGTGCCATCACCCCACGTGGTGGAGAGACCCAGTACTTC; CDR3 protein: CAITPRGGETQYF
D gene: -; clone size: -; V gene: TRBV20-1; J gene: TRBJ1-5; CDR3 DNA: TGCAGTGCTAGATCAGGGTCACTTAGCAATCAGCCCCAGCATTTT; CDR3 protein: CSARSGSLSNQPQHF
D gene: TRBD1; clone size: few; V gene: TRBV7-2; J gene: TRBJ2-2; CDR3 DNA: TGTGCCAGCAGCCTCCAGGGGGCAGGGGGCTCTGGCGGGGAGCTGTTTTTT; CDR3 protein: CASSLQGAGGSGGELFF
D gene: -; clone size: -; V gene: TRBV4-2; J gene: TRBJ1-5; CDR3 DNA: TGTGCCAGCAGCCAAGGTCTACAGTATAGCAATCAGCCCCAGCATTTT; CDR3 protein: CASSQGLQYSNQPQHF
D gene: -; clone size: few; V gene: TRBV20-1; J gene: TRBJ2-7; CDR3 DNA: TGCAGTGCGTCGAAACTGGGCAACTACGAGCAGTACTTC; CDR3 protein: CSASKLGNYEQYF
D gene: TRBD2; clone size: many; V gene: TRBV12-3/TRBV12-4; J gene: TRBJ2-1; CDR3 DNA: TGTGCCAGCAGTCTAAACCTAGCGGGAGGTTACAATGAGCAGTTCTTC; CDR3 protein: CASSLNLAGGYNEQFF
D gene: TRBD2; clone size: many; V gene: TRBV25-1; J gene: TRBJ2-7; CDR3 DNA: TGTGCCAGCAGGGCCCGGGACTATCCAAACGAGCAGTACTTC; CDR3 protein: CASRARDYPNEQYF
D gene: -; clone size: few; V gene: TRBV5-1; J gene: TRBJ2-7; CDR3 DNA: TGCGCCAGCAGCGGGCTGAGAGGGACCGAGCAGTACTTC; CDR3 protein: CASSGLRGTEQYF
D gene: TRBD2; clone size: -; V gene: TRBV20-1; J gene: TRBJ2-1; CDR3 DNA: TGCAGTGCTAGTTTTTTCAGCGGGAGCCCCAGCTCCTACAATGAGCAGTTCTTC; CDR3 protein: CSASFFSGSPSSYNEQFF
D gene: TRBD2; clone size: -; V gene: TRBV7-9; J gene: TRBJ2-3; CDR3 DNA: TGTGCCAGCAGCTCCTATGGGGCGGGAGTCCCAGATACGCAGTATTTT; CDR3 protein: CASSSYGAGVPDTQYF
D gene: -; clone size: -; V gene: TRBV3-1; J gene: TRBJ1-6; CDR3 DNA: TGTGCCAGCAGCACCTCGACAAGGGGGAATTCACCCCTCCACTTT; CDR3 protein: CASSTSTRGNSPLHF
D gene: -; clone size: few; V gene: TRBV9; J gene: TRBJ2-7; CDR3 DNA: TGTGCCAGCAGCGTAGGGTCAGGAACCTACGAGCAGTACTTC; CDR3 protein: CASSVGSGTYEQYF
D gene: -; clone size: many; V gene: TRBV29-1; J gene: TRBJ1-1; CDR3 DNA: TGCAGCGGGGGGGAGACGAACACTGAAGCTTTCTTT; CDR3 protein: CSGGETNTEAFF
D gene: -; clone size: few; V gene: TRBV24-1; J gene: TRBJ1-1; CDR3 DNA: TGTGCCACCAGTGATAAACAGGGCGTATCGAACACTGAAGCTTTCTTT; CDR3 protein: CATSDKQGVSNTEAFF
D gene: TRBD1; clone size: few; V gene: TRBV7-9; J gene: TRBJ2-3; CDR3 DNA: TGTGCCAGCAGCATACCGGACAGGGGGCCAGCAGATACGCAGTATTTT; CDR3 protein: CASSIPDRGPADTQYF
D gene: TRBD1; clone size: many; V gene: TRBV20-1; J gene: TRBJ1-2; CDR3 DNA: TGCAGTGCTAGAGATCAATCCCCGCAGGGGGACCCCTATGGCTACACCTTC; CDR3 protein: CSARDQSPQGDPYGYTF
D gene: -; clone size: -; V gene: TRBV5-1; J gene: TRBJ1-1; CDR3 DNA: TGCGCCAGCAGCTCGGGCTACTCTATCGGCGGTACTGAAGCTTTCTTT; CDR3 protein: CASSSGYSIGGTEAFF
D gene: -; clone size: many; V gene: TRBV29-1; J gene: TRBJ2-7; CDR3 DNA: TGCAGCGTAGCACAGGGATATTCCTACGAGCAGTACTTC; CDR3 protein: CSVAQGYSYEQYF
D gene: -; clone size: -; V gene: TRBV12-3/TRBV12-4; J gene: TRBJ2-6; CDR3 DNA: TGTGCCAGCAGTTTAAGAGGCTCGACTGGGGCCAACGTCCTGACTTTC; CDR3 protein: CASSLRGSTGANVLTF
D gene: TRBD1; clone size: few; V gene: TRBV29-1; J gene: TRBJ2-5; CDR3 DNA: TGCAGCGGTAACAGGGGGCCGGGGCAAGAGACCCAGTACTTC; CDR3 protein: CSGNRGPGQETQYF
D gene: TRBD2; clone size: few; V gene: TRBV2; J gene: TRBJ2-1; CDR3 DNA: TGTGCCAGCAGGCGGGGGGGAACCTACAATGAGCAGTTCTTC; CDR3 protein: CASRRGGTYNEQFF
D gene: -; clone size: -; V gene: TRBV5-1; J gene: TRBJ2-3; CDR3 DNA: TGCGCCAGCAGAACCGGGACAACAGATACGCAGTATTTT; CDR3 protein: CASRTGTTDTQYF
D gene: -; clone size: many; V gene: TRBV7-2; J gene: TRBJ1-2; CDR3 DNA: TGTGCCAGCAGCGTCTCGAATTTCTGGGCAGGCGCCTATGGCTACACCTTC; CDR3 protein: CASSVSNFWAGAYGYTF
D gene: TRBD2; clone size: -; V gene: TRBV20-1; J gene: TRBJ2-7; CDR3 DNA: TGCAGTGCTAAGCGGGAGCCGATCACCTACGAGCAGTACTTC; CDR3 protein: CSAKREPITYEQYF
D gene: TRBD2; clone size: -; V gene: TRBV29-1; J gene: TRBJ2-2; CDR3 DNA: TGCAGCGTTGGACTAGCGCGAACCGGGGAGCTGTTTTTT; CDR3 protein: CSVGLARTGELFF
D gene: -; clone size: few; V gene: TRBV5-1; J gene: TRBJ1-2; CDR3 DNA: TGCGCCAGCAGCTTGGAGTCTCTAACGGGCTACACCTTC; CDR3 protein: CASSLESLTGYTF
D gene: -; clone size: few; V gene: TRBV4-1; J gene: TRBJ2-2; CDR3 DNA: TGCGCCAGCAGCCAAGCAGGGGCCCAAAACACCGGGGAGCTGTTTTTT; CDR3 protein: CASSQAGAQNTGELFF
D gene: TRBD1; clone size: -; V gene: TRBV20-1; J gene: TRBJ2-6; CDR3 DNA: TGCAGTGTGGGGCGGACAGGGGGCGCTGGGGCCAACGTCCTGACTTTC; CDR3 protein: CSVGRTGGAGANVLTF
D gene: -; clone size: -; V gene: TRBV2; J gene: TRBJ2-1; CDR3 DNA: TGTGCCAGCAGTGAAGGCGTGGGTGCTTACGGGGAGCAGTTCTTC; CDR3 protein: CASSEGVGAYGEQFF
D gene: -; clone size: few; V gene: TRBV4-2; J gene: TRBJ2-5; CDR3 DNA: TGTGCCAGCAGCCCCCGAGGGGGGGCCCAAGAGACCCAGTACTTC; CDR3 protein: CASSPRGGAQETQYF
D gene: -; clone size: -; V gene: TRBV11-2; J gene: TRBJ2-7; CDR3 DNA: TGTGCCAGCAGCTCCCCTTTAGAGCCCCGATTCTACGAGCAGTACTTC; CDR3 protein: CASSSPLEPRFYEQYF
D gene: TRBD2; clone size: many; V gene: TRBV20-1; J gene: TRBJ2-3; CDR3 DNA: TGCAGTGCTGACCGGGGGGGAAGCACAGATACGCAGTATTTT; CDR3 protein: CSADRGGSTDTQYF
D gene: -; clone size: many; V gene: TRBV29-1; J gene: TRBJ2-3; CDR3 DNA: TGCAGCGTTGAGGGCTTAGGGAGCACAGATACGCAGTATTTT; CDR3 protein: CSVEGLGSTDTQYF
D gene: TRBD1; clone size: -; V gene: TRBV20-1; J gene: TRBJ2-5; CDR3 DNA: TGCAGTGCTAACAGGGGGGACCAAGAGACCCAGTACTTC; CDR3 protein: CSANRGDQETQYF
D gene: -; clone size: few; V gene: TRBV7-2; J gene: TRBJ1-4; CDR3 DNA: TGTGCCAGCAGCTTAGGCGGGGATGAAAAACTGTTTTTT; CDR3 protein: CASSLGGDEKLFF
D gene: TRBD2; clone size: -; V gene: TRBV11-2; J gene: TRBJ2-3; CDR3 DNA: TGTGCCAGCAGCGCCCGGACTAGGAGTGTTACGCAGTATTTT; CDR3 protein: CASSARTRSVTQYF
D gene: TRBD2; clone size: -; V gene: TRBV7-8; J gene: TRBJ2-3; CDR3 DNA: TGTGCCAGCAGCGAGAGGAGACTAGCGGGAGTTGAGGATACGCAGTATTTT; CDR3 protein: CASSERRLAGVEDTQYF
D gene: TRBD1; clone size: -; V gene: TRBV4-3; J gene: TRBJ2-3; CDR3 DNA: TGCGCCAGCAGCCAAGGACAGGGATCAGATACGCAGTATTTT; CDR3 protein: CASSQGQGSDTQYF